The 26 T cell receptor beta chains presented below share a single source sample, sequenced in a study of spatial heterogeneity in lung cancer. Time point specified: sample taken at primary tumor resection. A single record per CDR3 protein comes from TCRdb applying MiXCR to the 5' RACE reads. The sample records about 80,000 distinct CDR3 sequences, about 7.8% being singletons. The sample consisted of PBMCs, taken at surgery. Source of these receptors: a male donor with early-stage non-small cell lung cancer.

There are many counts of this clonotype. The gene calls are TRBV7-9 and TRBJ2-7; TRBD2 aligns across 7 bases. The CDR3 has 15 residues. V lost 6 bases to trimming and J lost 1 base; unmatched junction nucleotides: 9. From germline, CDR1 is SEHNR and CDR2 FQNEAQ (reference sequence). The CDR3 spells CASRRGSGLSYEQYF. For the CDR3, the DNA is TGTGCCAGCAGGCGGGGTAGCGGGCTTTCCTACGAGCAGTACTTC.

As for this clonotype: A much larger clone sits a single nucleotide away, making a read error possible. The CDR3 loop reads CASSPNTEAFF. Written as DNA, the CDR3 is TGTGCCAGCAGCCCGAACACTGAAGCTTTCTTT. The gene calls are TRBV25-1 and TRBJ1-1; D unclear. Trimming removed 6 bases from V and 1 base from J, with 3 bases in between. CDR1 MGHDK and CDR2 SYGVNS come from the germline V gene. This CDR3 comprises 11 residues.

In its sample, this clonotype was seen many times. The gene calls are TRBV20-1 and TRBJ1-2; TRBD1 aligns across 9 bases. The trim removed 0 bases at V and 7 bases at J, leaving 6 bases unmatched. The germline V gene encodes CDR1 DFQATT and CDR2 SNEGSKA (reference sequence). The CDR3 contains 14 residues. CDR3 residues: CSARDTQGASGYTF. CDR3 sequence (DNA): TGCAGTGCTAGAGATACACAGGGGGCAAGTGGCTACACCTTC.

This clonotype appeared many times. V and J are TRBV24-1 and TRBJ2-5, with a tentative D call TRBD1 (5 bases). CDR3 length equals 15 residues. Trimming left V 3 bases short and J 7 bases short, with 17 bases between. The germline gives CDR1 KGHDR, CDR2 SFDVKD. CDR3 sequence: CATSDPRAPSRTQYF. In nucleotides, the CDR3 is TGTGCCACCAGTGATCCCAGGGCCCCCAGTCGGACCCAGTACTTC.

This clonotype was recorded many times. This sequence joins TRBV30 and TRBJ1-1; 8 bases are shared with TRBD1. This CDR3 has 13 residues. The V gene's germline CDR1 is GTSNPN and CDR2 SVGIG (reference sequence). Trimming took 6 bases from V and 0 from J; bases not matched to a gene: 3. DNA for the CDR3: TGTGCCTGTCAGACAGGGGTGAACACTGAAGCTTTCTTT. It codes for CACQTGVNTEAFF.

This chain connects TRBV14 to TRBJ1-1; no clear D. The CDR3 consists of 12 residues. V was shortened by 1 base and J by 6 bases, with 6 bases between the two germline ends. In germline, CDR1 is SGHDN, CDR2 FVKESK. The CDR3 reads CASSQVTPEAFF. In nucleotides, the CDR3 is TGTGCCAGCAGCCAAGTCACTCCTGAAGCTTTCTTT. Combining the CDR3 with reference TRBV14 and TRBJ1-1 gives the whole variable domain EAGVTQFPSHSVIEKGQTVTLRCDPISGHDNLYWYRRVMGKEIKFLLHFVKESKQDESGMPNNRFLAERTGGTYSTLKVQPAELEDSGVYFCASSQVTPEAFFGQGTRLTVV.

Many counts were recorded for this clonotype. This chain uses TRBV5-1 with TRBJ2-7; possibly TRBD2 for D (7 bases). The germline V and J ends were trimmed by 0 bases and 6 bases, with 13 bases remaining between them. The CDR3 consists of 14 residues. Germline loops: CDR1 SGHRS, CDR2 YFSETQ. CDR3 nucleotide sequence: TGCGCCAGCAGCTTGGTACCGGGGGGCAGCGAGCAGTACTTC. It codes for CASSLVPGGSEQYF.

This clonotype was seen many times. The chain carries TRBV25-1 and TRBJ1-1; possible D gene TRBD1, 6 bases. The CDR3 length is 14 residues. The germline gives CDR1 MGHDK, CDR2 SYGVNS. Trimming cost V 2 bases and J 11 bases, with 18 bases left between them. The CDR3 sequence: CASSEQGRGQKAFF. The CDR3 DNA reads TGTGCCAGCAGTGAACAGGGCAGGGGCCAAAAGGCTTTCTTT.

In this sample, this clonotype turned up a few times. The chain recombines TRBV7-9 with TRBJ1-1, with D possibly being TRBD1 (5 bases). CDR3 length equals 15 residues. The V gene lost 5 bases and the J gene lost 3 bases, with 16 bases spanning the gap. Germline V gene sequence: CDR1 SEHNR, CDR2 FQNEAQ (reference sequence). The CDR3 reads CASSPPGGSHTEAFF. In DNA form, the CDR3 reads TGTGCCAGCAGCCCCCCCGGGGGGAGTCACACTGAAGCTTTCTTT.

This clonotype has at least ten counts. The rearrangement joins TRBV20-1 to TRBJ2-1, with a tentative D call TRBD1 (6 bases). Trimming removed 2 bases from V and 4 bases from J, with 9 bases in between. CDR1 DFQATT and CDR2 SNEGSKA come from the germline V gene (reference sequence). The CDR3 has 13 amino acids. The CDR3 region has the DNA TGCAGTGCTAGACTAGGGGGTTACAATGAGCAGTTCTTC. Its translation is CSARLGGYNEQFF.

Turning to this clonotype: A much larger clone differs by one base, so this may be a read error. The chain employs TRBV19 and TRBJ1-5, with D perhaps matching TRBD1 (6 bases). CDR3 size: 12 residues. CDR1 and CDR2 (germline): LNHDA, SQIVND (reference sequence). In DNA, the CDR3 is TGTACCAGTAGTCTGACAGGTAGGACCCAGCATTTT. It specifies CTSSLTGRTQHF.

This clonotype showed up just a few times. V is TRBV6-6 and J is TRBJ2-1; TRBD2 agrees at 9 bases. CDR1 is MNHNY, CDR2 SVGAGI, per germline (reference sequence). V gave up 4 bases and J gave up 4 bases; unmatched junction bases: 5. The CDR3 is made up of 15 amino acids. The CDR3: CASSWGTSGYNEQFF. The CDR3 bases are TGTGCCAGCAGTTGGGGTACTAGCGGGTACAATGAGCAGTTCTTC.

The chain uses TRBV20-1 and TRBJ1-1; maybe TRBD1 (5 bases). CDR1 is DFQATT, CDR2 SNEGSKA, per germline (reference sequence). CDR3 length equals 13 residues. V shed 1 base and J shed 1 base, with 7 bases lying between them. CDR3 residues: CSARVQGNTEAFF. The CDR3, as DNA: TGCAGTGCTAGAGTTCAGGGGAACACTGAAGCTTTCTTT.

This chain joins TRBV24-1 and TRBJ1-1; 8 nucleotides align to TRBD1. The CDR3 contains 13 residues. The V gene's germline CDR1 is KGHDR and CDR2 SFDVKD. Trimming cost V 4 bases and J 6 bases; bases outside gene matches: 3. The CDR3 protein is CATSDTDRAEAFF. CDR3 nucleotide sequence: TGTGCCACCAGTGACACGGACAGGGCTGAAGCTTTCTTT.

This clonotype showed up many times. CDR3 sequence (DNA): TGTGCCAGCAGCTCCCCCAAGTGGGATTCTAGCACAGATACGCAGTATTTT. Protein: CASSSPKWDSSTDTQYF. The chain carries TRBV7-2 and TRBJ2-3; D gene uncertain. This CDR3 is 17 amino acids long. Per the germline V gene, CDR1 is SGHTA and CDR2 is FQGNSA. Trimming shortened V by 4 bases and J by 0 bases, and 17 bases separated the two germline ends.

The table lists this clonotype with a few counts. This chain links TRBV20-1 with TRBJ2-3; TRBD2 matches 13 bases. Germline loops: CDR1 DFQATT, CDR2 SNEGSKA (reference sequence). Trimming cost V 5 bases and J 7 bases; bases outside gene matches: 9. The length of the CDR3 is 15 residues. CDR3 nucleotide sequence: TGCAGTGCTGGAGTCGGGACTAGCGGGATAAATACGCAGTATTTT. Translating gives CSAGVGTSGINTQYF.

This clonotype has only a few counts. The chain joins TRBV7-2 to TRBJ2-7, with TRBD1 as a possible D gene (5 bases). CDR1 is SGHTA, CDR2 FQGNSA, per germline. The CDR3 length is 15 residues. The germline V and J ends were trimmed by 1 base and 3 bases, with 13 bases remaining between them. The CDR3 region is CASSLGAGILYEQYF. The CDR3 DNA reads TGTGCCAGCAGCTTAGGGGCAGGGATACTCTACGAGCAGTACTTC.

The chain couples TRBV29-1 to TRBJ1-2; the D is unclear. V was pared by 3 bases and J by 2 bases, with 4 bases between. This CDR3 region has 11 residues. Per germline, CDR1 SQVTM and CDR2 ANQGSEA. Written as DNA, the CDR3 is TGCAGCGTTGAGGAGAACTATGGCTACACCTTC. It encodes CSVEENYGYTF.

This clonotype was recorded at least ten times. The CDR3 DNA sequence: TGCGCCAGCAGCCCGCAGGGAGGGGGCGACTACGAGCAGTACTTC. It yields the protein CASSPQGGGDYEQYF. The chain links TRBV5-1 to TRBJ2-7; the D gene could be TRBD1 or TRBD2 (7 bases each). Between the trimmed V and J ends, which lost 4 bases and 3 bases, there was a span of 17 bases. This CDR3 has 15 amino acids. Per germline, CDR1 SGHRS and CDR2 YFSETQ.

The chain has TRBV5-1 and TRBJ2-3; D is undetermined. V dropped 0 bases and J dropped 0 bases, with 8 bases sitting between them. The CDR3 is 15 amino acids. Germline V lookup: CDR1 SGHRS, CDR2 YFSETQ. CDR3 in DNA: TGCGCCAGCAGCTTGGCAAGTATTAGCACAGATACGCAGTATTTT. Protein product: CASSLASISTDTQYF. Combining the CDR3 with reference TRBV5-1 and TRBJ2-3 gives the whole variable domain KAGVTQTPRYLIKTRGQQVTLSCSPISGHRSVSWYQQTPGQGLQFLFEYFSETQRNKGNFPGRFSGRQFSNSRSEMNVSTLELGDSALYLCASSLASISTDTQYFGPGTRLTVL.

This clonotype has a handful of counts. DNA of the CDR3: TGTGCCACCAGTTTACAGGGGGCCGGCTATGGCTACACCTTC. Protein: CATSLQGAGYGYTF. The rearrangement uses TRBV15 and TRBJ1-2; the match to TRBD1 covers 9 bases. Germline V gene data show CDR1 as LNHNV and CDR2 as YYDKDF (reference sequence). The CDR3 sequence is 14 residues long. V dropped 6 bases and J dropped 4; count of bases not matched to a gene: 6.

This clonotype was seen more than once but under ten times. This chain connects TRBV12-3 or TRBV12-4 to TRBJ1-5; the match to TRBD1 covers 8 bases. This CDR3 region has 11 residues. V was clipped by 3 bases and J by 12 bases; unmatched bases: 1. DNA for the CDR3: TGTGCCAGCAGTTTCGGGACAGGCCAGCATTTT. It translates to CASSFGTGQHF.

This clonotype showed up many times. The V call is TRBV7-2, the J call TRBJ1-4, with D tentatively TRBD1 (6 bases). Germline CDR1 reads SGHTA; CDR2 reads FQGNSA. The CDR3 length is 15 residues. V lost 1 base to trimming and J lost 7 bases, with 13 bases between them. This CDR3 reads CASSLEGLGGEKLFF. CDR3 nucleotide sequence: TGTGCCAGCAGCTTAGAAGGGTTAGGGGGTGAAAAACTGTTTTTT. The whole variable domain, filled in from reference TRBV7-2 and TRBJ1-4, reads GAGVSQSPSNKVTEKGKDVELRCDPISGHTALYWYRQSLGQGLEFLIYFQGNSAPDKSGLPSDRFSAERTGGSVSTLTIQRTQQEDSAVYLCASSLEGLGGEKLFFGSGTQLSVL.

In this sample, this clonotype turned up many times. The V call is TRBV5-5, the J call TRBJ1-5, with 11 bases matching TRBD1. In germline, CDR1 is SGHKS, CDR2 YYEKEE (reference sequence). V lost 4 bases, J lost 4 bases, and 7 bases stayed unmatched. CDR3 size: 16 residues. CDR3 protein: CASSAGTGGLNQPQHF. Written as DNA, the CDR3 is TGTGCCAGCAGCGCGGGGACAGGGGGTTTAAATCAGCCCCAGCATTTT.

The chain couples TRBV12-3 or TRBV12-4 to TRBJ2-2; D may be TRBD2 (6 bases). The CDR3 runs to 15 residues. V lost 2 bases to trimming and J lost 4 bases, with 11 bases between them. The CDR3 DNA follows: TGTGCCAGCAGTTTAAATTCCGGGGGCACCGGGGAGCTGTTTTTT. Protein: CASSLNSGGTGELFF.

V and J are TRBV20-1 and TRBJ1-1; unclear D gene. The germline V gene has CDR1 DFQATT and CDR2 SNEGSKA (reference sequence). Between the trimmed V and J ends, which lost 1 base and 0 bases, there was a span of 6 bases. The CDR3 sequence is 13 residues long. CDR3 nucleotide sequence: TGCAGTGCTAGAGGGGCAGTGAACACTGAAGCTTTCTTT. It is translated as CSARGAVNTEAFF.